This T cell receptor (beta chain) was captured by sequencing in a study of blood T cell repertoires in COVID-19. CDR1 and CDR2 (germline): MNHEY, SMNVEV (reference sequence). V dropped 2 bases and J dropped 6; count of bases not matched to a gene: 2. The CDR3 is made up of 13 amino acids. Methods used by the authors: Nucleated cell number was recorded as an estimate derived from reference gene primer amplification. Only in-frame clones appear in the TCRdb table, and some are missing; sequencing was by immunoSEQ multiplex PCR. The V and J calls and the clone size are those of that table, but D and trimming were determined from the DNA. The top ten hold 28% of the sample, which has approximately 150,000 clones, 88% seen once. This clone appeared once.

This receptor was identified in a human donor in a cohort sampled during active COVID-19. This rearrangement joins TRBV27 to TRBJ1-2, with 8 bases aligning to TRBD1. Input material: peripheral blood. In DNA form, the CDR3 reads TGTGCCAGCAGTTTAAGACAGGGGAATGGCTACACCTTC. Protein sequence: CASSLRQGNGYTF.